This is a list of T cell receptor beta chains from one sample in a study of OX40 agonist ivuxolimab in advanced cancers. The assay was immunoSEQ multiplex PCR, and TCRdb's table has in-frame clones only and misses some. The sample includes 50,000 or so clones, about 88% seen only once; the top ten take around 0.61%. The specimen comprised CD4+ or CD8+ T cells sorted from blood, sampled in a trial of the OX40 agonist ivuxolimab. The receptors stem from an adult with an advanced solid tumor such as melanoma, head and neck, liver or kidney cancer. The CDR3 runs from the conserved cysteine through the conserved F or W. A D gene is named only where the DNA matches it firmly. Size is omitted from some rows. Given values are once, few, many or a class for expanded clones.

clone_size,j_call,v_call,d_call,cdr3_aa,cdr3_nt
once,TRBJ2-1,TRBV5-1,-,CASSFSGTYNEQFF,TGCGCCAGCAGCTTCTCGGGGACTTACAATGAGCAGTTCTTC
-,TRBJ2-1,TRBV7-9,-,CASSYGFTGHKLNNEQFF,TGTGCCAGCAGCTACGGATTCACGGGACACAAGTTGAACAATGAGCAGTTCTTC
-,TRBJ2-3,TRBV10-3,-,CAGGSALGPDTQYF,TGTGCCGGCGGGTCAGCGCTCGGACCAGATACGCAGTATTTT
-,TRBJ2-7,TRBV19,TRBD1,CASSPRDRGMSLKFYEQYF,TGTGCCAGTAGTCCGAGGGACAGGGGAATGAGTTTAAAATTCTACGAGCAGTACTTC
-,TRBJ2-5,TRBV19,TRBD1,CASGDQGARETQYF,TGTGCCAGTGGGGACCAGGGGGCGCGGGAGACCCAGTACTTC
-,TRBJ1-1,TRBV9,TRBD1,CASSLDRGTEAFF,TGTGCCAGCAGCCTCGACAGGGGCACTGAAGCTTTCTTT
-,TRBJ2-7,TRBV2,TRBD2,CASSEVASGRSYEQYF,TGTGCCAGCAGTGAAGTTGCCAGCGGGAGATCCTACGAGCAGTACTTC
-,TRBJ2-7,TRBV5-1,TRBD1,CASSRGQSYEQYF,TGCGCCAGCAGCAGGGGACAGTCCTACGAGCAGTACTTC
-,TRBJ2-1,TRBV30,-,CAWSWTAGNEQFF,TGTGCCTGGAGCTGGACGGCGGGGAATGAGCAGTTCTTC
-,TRBJ2-1,TRBV18,TRBD2,CASSETSGHYNEQFF,TGTGCCAGCTCAGAGACTAGCGGCCATTACAATGAGCAGTTCTTC
-,TRBJ2-2,TRBV11-2,TRBD2,CASSFRGETNTGELFF,TGTGCCAGCAGCTTCCGGGGGGAGACGAACACCGGGGAGCTGTTTTTT
-,TRBJ2-3,TRBV5-1,TRBD2,CASSSLGRGTDTQYF,TGCGCCAGCAGCTCTTTGGGGAGGGGAACAGATACGCAGTATTTT
-,TRBJ1-2,TRBV2,-,CASSWASYGYTF,TGTGCCAGCAGTTGGGCCAGCTATGGCTACACCTTC
-,TRBJ2-5,TRBV30,TRBD2,CAWGRAGVRETQYF,TGTGCCTGGGGCCGAGCGGGAGTTAGGGAGACCCAGTACTTC
-,TRBJ2-7,TRBV6-5,-,CASSYGPYEQYF,TGTGCCAGCAGTTATGGACCCTACGAGCAGTACTTC
-,TRBJ1-4,TRBV7-2,-,CASSLAGRSVNEKLFF,TGTGCCAGCAGCTTAGCTGGGAGGAGTGTTAATGAAAAACTGTTTTTT
-,TRBJ2-7,TRBV7-6,-,CASSLGHSYEQYF,TGTGCCAGCAGCCTAGGACATTCCTACGAGCAGTACTTC
-,TRBJ2-5,TRBV19,-,CASSPWGETQYF,TGTGCCAGTAGTCCCTGGGGGGAGACCCAGTACTTC
-,TRBJ1-2,TRBV30,-,CAWSFSGNGYTF,TGTGCCTGGAGTTTCTCAGGGAATGGCTACACCTTC
-,TRBJ1-1,TRBV5-4,-,CASSLEQGSTEAFF,TGTGCCAGCAGCTTGGAGCAGGGTAGCACTGAAGCTTTCTTT
-,TRBJ1-1,TRBV7-9,-,CASSLTGFWAEAFF,TGTGCCAGCAGCTTAACGGGGTTTTGGGCTGAAGCTTTCTTT
-,TRBJ2-7,TRBV5-8,-,CASSDQWRVNYEQYF,TGTGCCAGCAGCGATCAGTGGCGGGTTAACTACGAGCAGTACTTC
once,TRBJ2-7,TRBV29-1,TRBD2,CSVEGPRGSGSYEQYF,TGCAGCGTTGAAGGTCCTCGAGGTAGCGGGAGCTACGAGCAGTACTTC
-,TRBJ2-2,TRBV5-1,-,CASSLAAGSFFTGELFF,TGCGCCAGCAGCTTGGCCGCCGGGTCTTTTTTCACCGGGGAGCTGTTTTTT
-,TRBJ2-3,TRBV5-5,-,CASSLVTDTQYF,TGTGCCAGCAGCTTGGTCACAGATACGCAGTATTTT
-,TRBJ2-2,TRBV6-4,-,CASSLEGGTGELFF,TGTGCCAGCAGCCTAGAGGGAGGCACCGGGGAGCTGTTTTTT
-,TRBJ2-1,TRBV5-1,TRBD2,CASSLTSGRYNEQFF,TGCGCCAGCAGCTTAACTAGCGGGAGATACAATGAGCAGTTCTTC
-,TRBJ2-5,TRBV6-5,-,CASSYSGVGETQYF,TGTGCCAGCAGTTACTCGGGGGTTGGGGAGACCCAGTACTTC
-,TRBJ1-2,TRBV5-1,TRBD1,CASSLGGQGADYGYTF,TGCGCCAGCAGCTTGGGTGGACAGGGGGCGGATTATGGCTACACCTTC
-,TRBJ1-1,TRBV6-1,-,CASSETVSTEAFF,TGTGCCAGCAGTGAGACAGTTTCCACTGAAGCTTTCTTT
-,TRBJ2-5,TRBV7-3,-,CASSLQSWETQYF,TGTGCCAGCAGCTTACAGTCTTGGGAGACCCAGTACTTC
-,TRBJ2-7,TRBV28,TRBD1,CASSSAGTGMYEQYF,TGTGCCAGCAGTTCCGCCGGGACAGGGATGTACGAGCAGTACTTC
once,TRBJ2-3,TRBV15,-,CATSLLEGADTQYF,TGTGCCACCAGCCTACTGGAGGGAGCAGATACGCAGTATTTT
-,TRBJ2-5,TRBV18,-,CASSPVRVGETQYF,TGTGCCAGCTCACCAGTGAGGGTCGGGGAGACCCAGTACTTC
-,TRBJ2-1,TRBV15,-,CATSRGGYRLYNEQFF,TGTGCCACCAGCAGGGGGGGCTACCGACTTTACAATGAGCAGTTCTTC
-,TRBJ2-7,TRBV30,-,CAWSVGSGEQYF,TGTGCCTGGAGTGTTGGAAGTGGCGAGCAGTACTTC
-,TRBJ2-3,TRBV28,-,CASSPYTDTQYF,TGTGCCAGCAGTCCCTACACAGATACGCAGTATTTT
-,TRBJ2-3,TRBV5-4,TRBD2,CASSVSSGSVSDTQYF,TGTGCCAGCAGCGTATCTAGCGGGAGCGTGTCAGATACGCAGTATTTT
-,TRBJ2-5,TRBV7-9,TRBD2,CASSFRTSAKETQYF,TGTGCCAGCAGCTTTAGGACTAGCGCTAAAGAGACCCAGTACTTC
-,TRBJ2-7,TRBV27,-,CASSSAGRAYEQYF,TGTGCCAGCAGCTCAGCGGGTAGGGCCTACGAGCAGTACTTC
-,TRBJ1-2,TRBV4-2,-,CASSQGTVKDSNYGYTF,TGTGCCAGCAGCCAAGGAACGGTTAAGGACAGTAACTATGGCTACACCTTC
-,TRBJ2-7,TRBV11-1,-,CASSPIAGTSEQYF,TGTGCCAGCAGCCCTATCGCGGGTACGTCTGAGCAGTACTTC
once,TRBJ2-5,TRBV2,TRBD1,CASSGDREETQYF,TGTGCCAGCAGTGGAGACAGGGAAGAGACCCAGTACTTC
-,TRBJ2-7,TRBV10-3,TRBD2,CAINHSGGYEQYF,TGTGCCATCAACCACTCGGGGGGCTACGAGCAGTACTTC
-,TRBJ2-2,TRBV7-7,-,CASSRETGELFF,TGTGCTAGCAGCCGGGAGACCGGGGAGCTGTTTTTT
-,TRBJ2-7,TRBV28,TRBD2,CASRSTSAGDYEQYF,TGTGCCAGCAGGTCGACTAGCGCAGGGGACTACGAGCAGTACTTC
-,TRBJ1-2,TRBV6-5,-,CASSYSSPANYGYTF,TGTGCCAGCAGTTACTCGAGTCCGGCTAACTATGGCTACACCTTC
-,TRBJ2-1,TRBV6-6,TRBD2,CASSSFVGGPYNEQFF,TGTGCCAGCAGTTCTTTTGTGGGAGGGCCCTACAATGAGCAGTTCTTC
-,TRBJ2-1,TRBV5-1,TRBD1,CASSFRTGDNEQFF,TGCGCCAGCAGCTTTAGGACAGGAGACAATGAGCAGTTCTTC
-,TRBJ2-2,TRBV9,-,CASSVEEGRVAGELFF,TGTGCCAGCAGCGTAGAAGAGGGAAGGGTCGCCGGGGAGCTGTTTTTT
-,TRBJ2-2,TRBV6-6,TRBD2,CASSYGLAGIGELFF,TGTGCCAGCAGTTACGGACTAGCGGGAATCGGGGAGCTGTTTTTT
-,TRBJ2-5,TRBV27,TRBD2,CASSLFGLAGQETQYF,TGTGCCAGCAGTTTATTTGGACTAGCGGGGCAAGAGACCCAGTACTTC
-,TRBJ2-7,TRBV18,-,CASSPALQGSNEQYF,TGTGCCAGCTCACCGGCCCTACAGGGTTCGAACGAGCAGTACTTC
-,TRBJ2-3,TRBV4-1,TRBD2,CASSQASGSTDTQYF,TGCGCCAGCAGCCAAGCAAGCGGGAGTACAGATACGCAGTATTTT
-,TRBJ2-3,TRBV7-2,TRBD1,CASSLGGGRTDTQYF,TGTGCCAGCAGCTTAGGAGGGGGCAGAACCGATACGCAGTATTTT
-,TRBJ2-7,TRBV5-1,-,CASSWTTSGGEQYF,TGCGCCAGCAGCTGGACGACCTCAGGAGGCGAGCAGTACTTC
-,TRBJ2-1,TRBV7-3,TRBD2,CASSSRTSGYNEQFF,TGTGCCAGCAGCTCGCGGACTAGCGGGTACAATGAGCAGTTCTTC
-,TRBJ1-3,TRBV21-1,-,CASSSTIGSGNTIYF,TGTGCCAGCAGCAGCACTATAGGGTCTGGAAACACCATATATTTT